Each of the 6 T cell receptor beta chains below was sequenced from the same sample in a study of long-term antiretroviral therapy in people with HIV. Researchers report immunoSEQ v3.0 was run at survey level. Some clones are missing from TCRdb's copy, which holds only in-frame ones; the method was immunoSEQ multiplex PCR. The table includes about 41,000 clones, 94% detected once. The sequencing used unsorted PBMCs, collected around 9 years after starting antiretroviral therapy. These receptors all come from a man aged 25 to 40 with HIV.

The rearrangement joins TRBV6-4 to TRBJ2-3; TRBD1 aligns across 8 bases. Losses at the gene ends were 5 bases for V and 1 base for J; bases not matched to a gene: 5. The CDR3 sequence is 15 residues long. Germline-derived CDR1 and CDR2 are MRHNA and SNTAGT. The CDR3 DNA reads as TGTGCCAGCAGTCCAGGGGGCTTGGGCACAGATACGCAGTATTTT. It codes for CASSPGGLGTDTQYF.

This chain uses TRBV5-1 with TRBJ2-5; D may correspond to TRBD1 or TRBD2 (5 bases each). Trimming removed 7 bases at V and 5 bases at J, with 18 bases between. This CDR3 has 14 amino acids. CDR1 SGHRS and CDR2 YFSETQ come from the germline V gene. DNA of the CDR3: TGCGCCAGCGAGCAGGGTCGGGGATGGGAGACCCAGTACTTC. Translating gives CASEQGRGWETQYF.

The chain carries TRBV14 and TRBJ2-7; 10 bases align to TRBD1. The CDR3 has 16 amino acids. J was trimmed by 1 base and V by 1 base; bases with no gene match: 4. Germline lookup yields CDR1 SGHDN and CDR2 FVKESK. Here the CDR3 reads CASSQAPGQGSYEQYF. In DNA form, the CDR3 reads TGTGCCAGCAGCCAAGCCCCGGGACAGGGGTCCTACGAGCAGTACTTC.

The V call is TRBV19, the J call TRBJ2-7, with TRBD1 identical over 7 bases. Germline V gene data show CDR1 as LNHDA and CDR2 as SQIVND (reference sequence). The CDR3 contains 16 residues. Trimming took 3 bases from V and 4 from J; bases not matched to a gene: 12. CDR3 nucleotide sequence: TGTGCCAGTAGTATTATAGCAGACAGGGACGGGTACGAGCAGTACTTC. Protein sequence: CASSIIADRDGYEQYF.

The V gene is TRBV19, the J gene TRBJ2-2; D ambiguous. Deletions cut 1 base from V and 3 bases from J, with 3 bases between. Germline-derived CDR1 and CDR2 are LNHDA and SQIVND (reference sequence). The CDR3 covers 13 residues. The CDR3 loop is CASSIVHTGELFF. CDR3 coding DNA: TGTGCCAGTAGTATAGTCCACACCGGGGAGCTGTTTTTT.

The chain employs TRBV2 and TRBJ2-2; D might be TRBD1 or TRBD2, each matching 5 bases. CDR1 SNHLY and CDR2 FYNNEI come from the germline V gene. The CDR3 loop spans 12 amino acids. V gave up 8 bases and J gave up 2 bases, with 6 bases separating them. CDR3 loop: CASGDNTGELFF. CDR3 nucleotides: TGTGCCAGCGGGGACAACACCGGGGAGCTGTTTTTT.